The text below deals with one TCR beta chain. The identical CDR3 is also encoded by other nucleotide sequences in the sample. This sample was taken from a study of Tregs in tolerant kidney transplant recipients. Sequenced by immunoSEQ multiplex PCR; TCRdb stores in-frame clones only, minus some. The sample consists of around 61,000 clones, around 87% of them appearing once. Related graft donors supplied nonmyeloablative bone marrow transplants, and mixed chimerism was transient. CDR1 is SGHTA, CDR2 FQGNSA, per germline. This CDR3 is built from 15 residues. V was cut by 1 base and J by 4 bases, with 11 bases left in between.

The chain recombines TRBV7-2 with TRBJ2-1; weak D call: TRBD2 (6 bases). This receptor was taken from a human patient who received a combined kidney and bone marrow transplant. These T cells may partly come from the graft donor. Sequenced material: CD4+ T cells from blood (PBMCs), taken 6 months after the transplant. The CDR3 DNA reads TGTGCCAGCAGCTTAGGGACTACGTCTTACAATGAGCAGTTCTTC. This translates into CASSLGTTSYNEQFF.